Each of the 32 T cell receptor beta chains below was sequenced from the same sample in a study of monozygotic twins with inflammatory bowel disease. TCRdb derives one entry per CDR3 protein from the 5' RACE reads, leaving out DNA. The listing records roughly 100,000 distinct CDR3 sequences. Sequenced sample: blood. The receptors shown here come from a human donor with ulcerative colitis or Crohn's disease, or a healthy co-twin of an affected twin (not recorded which).

The rearrangement joins TRBV20-1 to TRBJ2-7. The CDR3 has 14 residues. Germline CDR1 and CDR2: DFQATT and SNEGSKA (reference sequence). The chain's CDR3 is CSARQTVRVYEQYF.

This chain connects TRBV20-1 to TRBJ2-1; checking the TCRdb D call of TRBD2 is not possible without DNA. From germline, CDR1 is DFQATT and CDR2 SNEGSKA (reference sequence). This CDR3 is 15 amino acids long. The CDR3 loop reads CSASNVGVAPNEQFF.

The chain uses TRBV6-2 or TRBV6-3 and TRBJ2-7; TCRdb calls TRBD1, which cannot be checked without DNA. Germline V lookup: CDR1 MNHEY, CDR2 SVGEGT. The CDR3 spans 14 residues. This chain's CDR3 is CASARGQVFAEQYF.

This chain links TRBV4-3 with TRBJ2-5; there is no DNA to check the TCRdb D call of TRBD1. There are 15 residues in the CDR3. The germline V gene has CDR1 LGHNA and CDR2 YSLEER. The chain's CDR3 is CASSRLLQGRETQYF.

This chain joins TRBV5-1 and TRBJ2-1; TCRdb returns TRBD1, unconfirmable since there is no DNA. The germline CDR1 and CDR2 sequences are SGHRS and YFSETQ. The CDR3 loop spans 16 amino acids. This CDR3 reads CASSLGDSGGGNEQFF.

The chain links TRBV6-2 or TRBV6-3 to TRBJ1-6. The CDR3 length is 16 residues. The germline V gene encodes CDR1 MNHEY and CDR2 SVGEGT. The CDR3 loop is CASSYGRSSYNSPLHF.

The chain employs TRBV4-1 and TRBJ2-7; TCRdb proposes TRBD1, but this gene call is untestable without DNA. The CDR3 sequence is 15 residues long. CDR1 is MGHRA and CDR2 is YSYEKL in the germline V gene. The CDR3 sequence: CASSHLNGASYEQYF.

The rearrangement joins TRBV25-1 to TRBJ2-7; no DNA is available, so the TRBD1 call from TCRdb remains unchecked. Germline loops: CDR1 MGHDK, CDR2 SYGVNS. CDR3 length: 12 amino acids. CDR3 sequence: CASSLSGSEQYF.

The rearrangement uses TRBV27 and TRBJ2-5; the D call of TRBD1 rests on TCRdb alone, since no DNA is present to check it. Per the germline V gene, CDR1 is MNHEY and CDR2 is SMNVEV (reference sequence). This CDR3 is 15 amino acids long. The CDR3 reads CASSGRRGRQETQYF.

CDR3 protein: CASREHRGSSYEQYF. The rearrangement uses TRBV3-1 and TRBJ2-7; TCRdb's assignment of TRBD1 cannot be checked, as there is no DNA. From germline, CDR1 is LGHDT and CDR2 YNNKEL (reference sequence). The CDR3 is made up of 15 amino acids.

The chain recombines TRBV7-9 with TRBJ2-2. The CDR3 extends over 14 amino acids. CDR1 SEHNR and CDR2 FQNEAQ come from the germline V gene (reference sequence). The CDR3: CASSFSRRTGELFF. Combining the CDR3 with reference TRBV7-9 and TRBJ2-2 gives the whole variable domain DTGVSQNPRHKITKRGQNVTFRCDPISEHNRLYWYRQTLGQGPEFLTYFQNEAQLEKSRLLSDRFSAERPKGSFSTLEIQRTEQGDSAMYLCASSFSRRTGELFFGEGSRLTVL.

V is TRBV13 and J is TRBJ2-1; with no DNA, the TCRdb D assignment of TRBD2 cannot be verified. Germline CDR1 and CDR2: PRHDT and FYEKMQ (reference sequence). The CDR3 has 14 residues. CDR3 sequence: CASRRRGGLTEQFF.

The chain uses TRBV7-2 and TRBJ2-1; TCRdb proposes TRBD2, but this gene call is untestable without DNA. CDR1 and CDR2 from the germline V gene are SGHTA and FQGNSA. This CDR3 region has 18 residues. The chain's CDR3 is CASSLARLAGLSYNEQFF.

The V and J genes are TRBV20-1 and TRBJ2-1. CDR1 and CDR2 from the germline V gene are DFQATT and SNEGSKA (reference sequence). The CDR3 has 15 residues. CDR3 loop: CSARAVGGAYNEQFF.

V and J are TRBV20-1 and TRBJ2-5; absent DNA, TCRdb's TRBD1 call cannot be checked. Germline CDR1 reads DFQATT; CDR2 reads SNEGSKA (reference sequence). This CDR3 is built from 13 residues. The CDR3 here is CSADRGGEETQYF.

This clonotype is identified as medium-sized from frequency. The chain's CDR3 is CASSRDSSTDTQYF. The V gene is TRBV7-2, the J gene TRBJ2-3; TCRdb picks TRBD1, but there is no DNA to check that call. The CDR3 has 14 amino acids. Germline V gene lookup returns CDR1 SGHTA and CDR2 FQGNSA.

The rearrangement uses TRBV15 and TRBJ2-1; TCRdb's D call, TRBD2, is unchecked because there is no DNA. This CDR3 has 17 residues. Germline-derived CDR1 and CDR2 are LNHNV and YYDKDF (reference sequence). Here the CDR3 reads CATSREPGLAGYNEQFF. Filled out from reference TRBV15 and TRBJ2-1, the complete variable domain reads DAMVIQNPRYQVTQFGKPVTLSCSQTLNHNVMYWYQQKSSQAPKLLFHYYDKDFNNEADTPDNFQSRRPNTSFCFLDIRSPGLGDTAMYLCATSREPGLAGYNEQFFGPGTRLTVL.

The chain employs TRBV6-6 and TRBJ2-1. Germline loops: CDR1 MNHNY, CDR2 SVGAGI (reference sequence). The CDR3 spans 13 residues. CDR3 protein: CASSYGGANEQFF.

The V gene is TRBV28, the J gene TRBJ1-1; TCRdb reports TRBD1, a call that lacks DNA to check it against. Germline-derived CDR1 and CDR2 are MDHEN and SYDVKM. CDR3 length: 15 amino acids. CDR3 amino acids: CASRGQGDMNTEAFF.

The V and J genes are TRBV4-1 and TRBJ2-1. This CDR3 spans 15 amino acids. Germline V gene data show CDR1 as MGHRA and CDR2 as YSYEKL. CDR3: CASSQDLSRYNEQFF.

This chain joins TRBV18 and TRBJ2-6; TCRdb selects TRBD2, and the lack of DNA leaves this call unchecked. The length of the CDR3 is 18 residues. Germline CDR1 is KGHSH and CDR2 is LQKENI. CDR3 sequence: CASSLRLAGDSGANVLTF. Combining the CDR3 with reference TRBV18 and TRBJ2-6 gives the whole variable domain NAGVMQNPRHLVRRRGQEARLRCSPMKGHSHVYWYRQLPEEGLKFMVYLQKENIIDESGMPKERFSAEFPKEGPSILRIQQVVRGDSAAYFCASSLRLAGDSGANVLTFGAGSRLTVL.

The chain employs TRBV20-1 and TRBJ2-3; the D gene TCRdb calls, TRBD2, cannot be checked with no DNA. Germline CDR1 is DFQATT and CDR2 is SNEGSKA (reference sequence). The CDR3 length is 14 residues. The CDR3 sequence is CSASPSGRTDTQYF.

V is TRBV5-1 and J is TRBJ2-2; TCRdb reports TRBD1, a call that lacks DNA to check it against. The germline V gene encodes CDR1 SGHRS and CDR2 YFSETQ. This CDR3 has 17 residues. The CDR3 protein is CASSLVAGSSNTGELFF.

The rearrangement joins TRBV20-1 to TRBJ2-2; TCRdb's D call, TRBD2, is unchecked because there is no DNA. This CDR3 is built from 15 residues. CDR1 and CDR2 from the germline V gene are DFQATT and SNEGSKA (reference sequence). The CDR3 reads CSADAYGGAGGELFF.

J is TRBJ2-2 and V is TRBV27; TCRdb returns TRBD2, unconfirmable since there is no DNA. CDR1 and CDR2 (germline): MNHEY, SMNVEV (reference sequence). There are 16 residues in the CDR3. CDR3 protein: CASSSSGSLDTGELFF.

The rearrangement links TRBV7-9 to TRBJ1-5. The CDR3 runs to 14 residues. Per germline, CDR1 SEHNR and CDR2 FQNEAQ (reference sequence). CDR3 loop: CASSAGRDYQPQHF.

The rearrangement joins TRBV7-9 to TRBJ2-1; TCRdb reports TRBD1, a call that lacks DNA to check it against. Germline V CDR1 and CDR2: SEHNR, FQNEAQ (reference sequence). The CDR3 runs 13 residues. CDR3 loop: CASSLSGGYEQFF.

The V gene is TRBV20-1, the J gene TRBJ1-5. CDR3 length: 13 amino acids. Germline lookup yields CDR1 DFQATT and CDR2 SNEGSKA (reference sequence). Here the CDR3 reads CSAFPYSNQPQHF.

V gene TRBV7-2 combines with J gene TRBJ2-1. Per germline, CDR1 SGHTA and CDR2 FQGNSA. The CDR3 has 14 amino acids. CDR3: CASSLSVNDNEQFF.

This chain joins TRBV6-1 and TRBJ2-1. The CDR3 loop spans 14 amino acids. Per the germline V gene, CDR1 is MNHNS and CDR2 is SASEGT. CDR3 loop: CASSLLFSYNEQFF.

V gene TRBV20-1 combines with J gene TRBJ1-4. Germline V gene sequence: CDR1 DFQATT, CDR2 SNEGSKA (reference sequence). The CDR3 spans 12 residues. CDR3 residues: CSARSSNEKLFF.

J is TRBJ2-2 and V is TRBV30. Looked up from germline, CDR1 is GTSNPN and CDR2 is SVGIG (reference sequence). This CDR3 has 11 amino acids. The CDR3 loop reads CAWRGSGELFF.